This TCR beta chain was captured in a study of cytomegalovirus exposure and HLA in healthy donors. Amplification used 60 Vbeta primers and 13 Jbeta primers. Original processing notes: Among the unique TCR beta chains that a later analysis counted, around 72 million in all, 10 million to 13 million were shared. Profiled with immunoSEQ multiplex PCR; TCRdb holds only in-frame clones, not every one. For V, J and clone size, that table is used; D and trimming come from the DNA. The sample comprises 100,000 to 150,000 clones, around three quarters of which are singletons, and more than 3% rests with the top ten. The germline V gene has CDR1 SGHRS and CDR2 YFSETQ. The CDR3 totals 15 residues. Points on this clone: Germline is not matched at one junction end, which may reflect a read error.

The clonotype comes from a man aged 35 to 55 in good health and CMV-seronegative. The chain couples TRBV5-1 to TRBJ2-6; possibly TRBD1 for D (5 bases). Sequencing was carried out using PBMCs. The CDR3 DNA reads TGCGCCAGCAGACCGGGCGGCTCTGGGGCCAACGGCCTGACTTTC. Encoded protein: CASRPGGSGANGLTF.